These T cell receptor beta chains were read from a single sample in a study of blood T cell repertoires in COVID-19. Sequenced by immunoSEQ multiplex PCR; TCRdb stores in-frame clones only, minus some. The table has 150,000 to 200,000 clones, 94% seen once. Material for sequencing was peripheral blood. These receptors were taken from a man aged 30-40 years with COVID-19, enrolled during active disease. The CDR3 runs from the conserved cysteine through the conserved F or W. Fields, in order: clone size, V gene, J gene, D gene, CDR3 DNA, CDR3 protein. The D gene is left open where the match is weak. A clone size is listed for some rows: how often the clone was seen (once, few, many), or a class if it is expanded.

-	TRBV2	TRBJ1-5	TRBD1	TGTGCCAGCTCTGGACAGGACCGCAATCAGCCCCAGCATTTT	CASSGQDRNQPQHF
-	TRBV9	TRBJ2-3	TRBD1	TGTGCCAGCAGCGTAGCAGGGGGTGAGACAGATACGCAGTATTTT	CASSVAGGETDTQYF
-	TRBV5-1	TRBJ1-2	TRBD1	TGCGCCAGCAGCAAGGACAGGGGGCAGAGGGGCTACACCTTC	CASSKDRGQRGYTF
-	TRBV6-5	TRBJ1-2	-	TGTGCCAGCAATCAGGGAGGGTTAGGTGGCTACACCTTC	CASNQGGLGGYTF
-	TRBV27	TRBJ2-7	-	TGTGCCAGCAGTTTACTCGGGGAGGTTTCCTACGAGCAGTACTTC	CASSLLGEVSYEQYF
-	TRBV6-7	TRBJ1-4	TRBD1	TGTGCCAGCAGTCTTCGGACAGGGGAAAATGAAAAACTGTTTTTT	CASSLRTGENEKLFF
-	TRBV19	TRBJ2-1	TRBD1	TGTGCCAGTAGTATGGATGGACAGGGCGACAATGAGCAGTTCTTC	CASSMDGQGDNEQFF
-	TRBV6-5	TRBJ2-7	-	TGTGCCAGCAGGACAAATCTCCACGAGCAGTACTTC	CASRTNLHEQYF
-	TRBV10-3	TRBJ2-7	TRBD1	TGTGCCATCAGTGATTTGACAGGGAGTTACGAGCAGTACTTC	CAISDLTGSYEQYF
-	TRBV27	TRBJ2-7	-	TGTGCCAGCACCAAAGACCGGGGGGCCCTCTACGAGCAGTACTTC	CASTKDRGALYEQYF
-	TRBV30	TRBJ2-1	TRBD2	TGTGCCTGGAGTGCGCGGACTAGCGGGGGGCGGAATGAGCAGTTCTTC	CAWSARTSGGRNEQFF
-	TRBV11-2	TRBJ1-5	-	TGTGCCAGCAGCTTAGTAGGGGTTGATCAGCCCCAGCATTTT	CASSLVGVDQPQHF
-	TRBV6-5	TRBJ2-3	-	TGTGCCAGCAGTTACGACAATAGCGGTCGGGGTACGCAGTATTTT	CASSYDNSGRGTQYF
-	TRBV18	TRBJ1-1	TRBD1	TGTGCCAGCTCACCGGGGTGGACAGGGGAGTACACTGAAGCTTTCTTT	CASSPGWTGEYTEAFF
-	TRBV19	TRBJ1-2	TRBD1	TGTGCCAGTAGTTCCCAGACAGGGTCGTATGGCTACACCTTC	CASSSQTGSYGYTF
-	TRBV5-4	TRBJ1-4	TRBD1	TGTGCCAGCAGCTCCGGACAGGGTTCTGAAAAACTGTTTTTT	CASSSGQGSEKLFF
-	TRBV7-9	TRBJ2-7	TRBD2	TGTGCCAGCAGCCTAGAAGCGGGGGGAGCCTACGAGCAGTACTTC	CASSLEAGGAYEQYF
-	TRBV5-6	TRBJ1-6	TRBD1	TGTGCCAGCAGCTTGGACAGGGGATTAAAAAATTCACCCCTCCACTTT	CASSLDRGLKNSPLHF
-	TRBV7-2	TRBJ2-7	-	TGTGCCAGCAGCTTAACTAGCTCCTACGAGCAGTACTTC	CASSLTSSYEQYF
-	TRBV13	TRBJ1-2	-	TGTGCCAGCAGCTTAGGAGGCGGGGTCCCTTATGGCTACACCTTC	CASSLGGGVPYGYTF
once	TRBV6-5	TRBJ1-2	TRBD1	TGTGCCAGCAGACCGGACAGGTCTTTTAGCGGCTACACCTTC	CASRPDRSFSGYTF
-	TRBV18	TRBJ2-2	-	TGTGCCAGCTCACCAAATTTTTACGGGAACACCGGGGAGCTGTTTTTT	CASSPNFYGNTGELFF
-	TRBV12-3/TRBV12-4	TRBJ2-5	TRBD1	TGTGCCAGCAGCCCGGGACAGGAGTCCCAGTACTTC	CASSPGQESQYF
-	TRBV4-2	TRBJ1-6	TRBD1	TGTGCCAGCAGCCACACCCCCCAGAGGACAGGGGGTTCACCCCTCCACTTT	CASSHTPQRTGGSPLHF
few	TRBV16	TRBJ1-5	-	TGTGCCAGCAGCCAATGGGGGGGGCAGCCCCAGCATTTT	CASSQWGGQPQHF
-	TRBV3-1/TRBV3-2	TRBJ1-2	TRBD1	TGTGCCAGCAGCTATTACTCGACAGGGGGAGTCGGCTACACCTTC	CASSYYSTGGVGYTF
-	TRBV4-1	TRBJ1-2	-	TGCGCCAGCAGCCCGAACTCCGAACTTAACTATGGCTACACCTTC	CASSPNSELNYGYTF
-	TRBV7-9	TRBJ2-1	TRBD2	TGTGCCAGCACCTCATCTAGCGGGGGGACCAGGTACAATGAGCAGTTCTTC	CASTSSSGGTRYNEQFF
-	TRBV5-1	TRBJ1-1	-	TGCGCCAGCAGCCCCCTAGGGGCCACTGAAGCTTTCTTT	CASSPLGATEAFF
-	TRBV6-1	TRBJ1-2	-	TGTGCCAGCAGTGAAGCAGAACAGGGAAGTGGCTACACCTTC	CASSEAEQGSGYTF
-	TRBV7-9	TRBJ2-7	TRBD2	TGTGCCAGCAGCCCTTGGGGGGGTGGCTCCTACGAGCAGTACTTC	CASSPWGGGSYEQYF
-	TRBV27	TRBJ1-2	-	TGTGCCAGCAGCCTTACCAGGGCCGGCTATGGCTACACCTTC	CASSLTRAGYGYTF
-	TRBV28	TRBJ2-5	-	TGTGCCAGCAGTTTATTTAAGGGGTCCCCAGAGACCCAGTACTTC	CASSLFKGSPETQYF
-	TRBV11-2	TRBJ2-1	TRBD1	TGTGCCAGCAGCTTAGGGGACAGGGTCCATGAGCAGTTCTTC	CASSLGDRVHEQFF
-	TRBV5-1	TRBJ2-3	TRBD2	TGCGCCAGCAGCTTGTACGCTACGGGGGGAAGCACAGATACGCAGTATTTT	CASSLYATGGSTDTQYF
-	TRBV6-2/TRBV6-3	TRBJ2-3	TRBD2	TGTGCCAGCAGTTGGCGAACTAGCGGGGGGACTGGAATAGATACGCAGTATTTT	CASSWRTSGGTGIDTQYF
once	TRBV6-6	TRBJ2-1	TRBD2	TGTGCCAGCAGTTACGGCTGGCGGGGGGCCGGGGATGAGCAGTTCTTC	CASSYGWRGAGDEQFF